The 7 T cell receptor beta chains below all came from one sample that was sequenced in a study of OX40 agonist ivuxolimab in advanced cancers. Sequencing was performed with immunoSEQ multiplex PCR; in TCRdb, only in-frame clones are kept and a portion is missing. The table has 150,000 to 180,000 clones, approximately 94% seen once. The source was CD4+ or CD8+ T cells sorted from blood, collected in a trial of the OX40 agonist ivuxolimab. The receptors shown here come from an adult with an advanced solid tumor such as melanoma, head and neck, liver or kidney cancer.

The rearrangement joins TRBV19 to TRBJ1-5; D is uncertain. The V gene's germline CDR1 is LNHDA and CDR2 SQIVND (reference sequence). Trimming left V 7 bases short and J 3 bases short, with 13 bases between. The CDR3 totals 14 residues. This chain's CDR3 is CASTLVLLNQPQHF. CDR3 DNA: TGTGCCAGTACCCTGGTCCTTCTCAATCAGCCCCAGCATTTT.

DNA for the CDR3: TGTGCCAGCAGCGAGCTTCAGGGCAGGGGTTCACCCCTCCACTTT. Protein: CASSELQGRGSPLHF. V and J are TRBV21-1 and TRBJ1-6; TRBD1, the D gene given by the table, was not confirmed from the DNA. TRBV21-1 is assigned pseudogene status. The CDR3 is made up of 15 amino acids.

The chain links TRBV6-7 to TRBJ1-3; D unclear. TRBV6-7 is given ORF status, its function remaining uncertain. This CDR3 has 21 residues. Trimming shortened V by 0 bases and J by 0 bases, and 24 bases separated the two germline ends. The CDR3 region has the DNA TGTGCCAGCAGTTACTCTACGAAGAACGATTTGATTCCGAGCTCTGGAAACACCATATATTTT. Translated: CASSYSTKNDLIPSSGNTIYF.

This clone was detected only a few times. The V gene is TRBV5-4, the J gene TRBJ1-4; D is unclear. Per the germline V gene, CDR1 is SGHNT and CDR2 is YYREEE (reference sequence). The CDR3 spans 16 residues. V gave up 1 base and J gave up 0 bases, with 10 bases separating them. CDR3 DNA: TGTGCCAGCAGCTTGAGAGGAGTTGCAACTAATGAAAAACTGTTTTTT. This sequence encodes CASSLRGVATNEKLFF. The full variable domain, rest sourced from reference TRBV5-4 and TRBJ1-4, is ETGVTQSPTHLIKTRGQQVTLRCSSQSGHNTVSWYQQALGQGPQFIFQYYREEENGRGNFPPRFSGLQFPNYSSELNVNALELDDSALYLCASSLRGVATNEKLFFGSGTQLSVL.

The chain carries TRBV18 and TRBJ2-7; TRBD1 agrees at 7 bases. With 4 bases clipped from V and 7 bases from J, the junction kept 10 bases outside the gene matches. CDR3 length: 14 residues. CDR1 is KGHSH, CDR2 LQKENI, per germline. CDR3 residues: CASSLKTGSGEQYF. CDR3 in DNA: TGTGCCAGCTCACTCAAGACAGGGTCGGGGGAGCAGTACTTC.

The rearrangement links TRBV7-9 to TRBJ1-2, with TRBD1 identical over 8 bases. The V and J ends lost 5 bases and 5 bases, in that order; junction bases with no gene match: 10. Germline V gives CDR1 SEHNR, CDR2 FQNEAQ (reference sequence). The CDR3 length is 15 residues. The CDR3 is CASSPTSDREYGYTF. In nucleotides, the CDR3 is TGTGCCAGCAGCCCTACTTCGGACAGGGAGTATGGCTACACCTTC.

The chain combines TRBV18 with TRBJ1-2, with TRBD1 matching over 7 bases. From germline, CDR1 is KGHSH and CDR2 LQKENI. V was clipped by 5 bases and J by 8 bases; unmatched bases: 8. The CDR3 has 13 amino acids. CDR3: CASSATGVEGYTF. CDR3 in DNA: TGTGCCAGCTCAGCTACAGGGGTGGAAGGCTACACCTTC.